The 24 T cell receptor beta chains presented below share a single source sample, sequenced in a study of blood T cells in healthy people across ages. Primers used in a second PCR of about 6 to 12 cycles were a sample-barcoded 5' primer and a J-beta primer mix. MiXCR, run by TCRdb on the 5' RACE reads, gives a single entry per CDR3 protein. This table holds over 550,000 distinct CDR3 sequences, roughly 31% found once. The source material was blood. The source is a woman of 80 years or more in good health.

Comment on this clonotype: It may be a read error: a sequence one base away is much more abundant. The chain is built from TRBV29-1 and TRBJ2-1; D not certain. The V and J ends lost 4 bases and 0 bases respectively, with 7 bases between them. Germline V gene data show CDR1 as SQVTM and CDR2 as ANQGSEA. CDR3 size: 13 residues. The CDR3 loop is CSVGISSYNEQFF. The DNA of the CDR3 is TGCAGCGTTGGGATAAGCTCCTACAATGAGCAGTTCTTC.

This clonotype was counted at least ten times. The chain recombines TRBV18 with TRBJ1-1, with TRBD1 identical over 7 bases. J lost 4 bases, V lost 4 bases, and 3 bases had no gene match. In germline, CDR1 is KGHSH, CDR2 LQKENI. The CDR3 spans 13 residues. The CDR3 loop reads CASSQQGTTEAFF. The DNA of the CDR3 is TGTGCCAGCTCACAACAGGGGACCACTGAAGCTTTCTTT.

The chain links TRBV20-1 to TRBJ2-7; 10 bases fit TRBD1. CDR3 length: 13 amino acids. Losses at the gene ends were 3 bases for V and 5 bases for J; bases not matched to a gene: 4. CDR1 is DFQATT and CDR2 is SNEGSKA in the germline V gene (reference sequence). The CDR3 nucleotides read TGCAGTGCTAGGGGGACAGGGGTTAACGAGCAGTACTTC. Its protein is CSARGTGVNEQYF.

Note on this clonotype: This may be a read error, as it is one base from a much larger clone. The J gene is TRBJ2-4, the V gene TRBV7-8; 9 bases fit TRBD2. The closer fit of TRBJ2-7 to the DNA end suggests the J call may be wrong. Germline lookup yields CDR1 SGHVS and CDR2 FQNEAQ. This CDR3 contains 17 residues. The CDR3 region has the DNA TGTGCCAGCAGCTTAGTGTTGGGGGCATCAGCGGGGGGCGAGCAGTACTTC. It is translated as CASSLVLGASAGGEQYF.

Comment on this clonotype: Compared with germline, one end of the junction differs, possibly owing to a read error. The V and J genes are TRBV4-1 and TRBJ1-5; D is possibly TRBD1 (6 bases). The CDR3 runs to 13 residues. CDR1 and CDR2 from the germline V gene are MGHRA and YSYEKL. This chain's CDR3 is CATSQGFGQPQHF. Written as DNA, the CDR3 is TGCGCCACCAGCCAGGGGTTTGGACAGCCCCAGCATTTT.

The chain carries TRBV6-1 and TRBJ2-7; 11 positions match TRBD2. Per germline, CDR1 MNHNS and CDR2 SASEGT. The CDR3 extends over 15 amino acids. The V gene end was trimmed by 8 bases and the J gene end by 7 bases; junction bases not matched to a gene: 13. This chain's CDR3 is CASLGGLAVYNEQYF. For the CDR3, the DNA is TGTGCCAGCCTTGGGGGACTAGCGGTCTACAATGAGCAGTACTTC.

This clonotype came up many times. The V gene is TRBV20-1, the J gene TRBJ2-1; perhaps TRBD2 as D (6 bases). This CDR3 region has 14 residues. CDR1 and CDR2 from the germline V gene are DFQATT and SNEGSKA (reference sequence). V gave up 4 bases and J gave up 0 bases, with 10 bases separating them. The CDR3 loop is CSAIIGGSYNEQFF. The CDR3 DNA reads TGCAGTGCTATTATCGGGGGCTCCTACAATGAGCAGTTCTTC.

This clonotype showed up many times. The rearrangement links TRBV12-3 or TRBV12-4 to TRBJ1-2; D is unresolved. The CDR3 has 15 amino acids. Trimming pared 8 bases from V and 3 bases from J, leaving 19 bases between. The CDR3 DNA follows: TGTGCCAGCGGATCCCAAGTCGGTTTCGACTATGGCTACACCTTC. Translated: CASGSQVGFDYGYTF.

This clonotype was detected many times. This chain joins TRBV6-1 and TRBJ2-1; D ambiguous. This CDR3 region has 16 residues. Trimming took 6 bases from V and 1 from J, leaving 16 bases between them. CDR1 is MNHNS and CDR2 is SASEGT in the germline V gene. The CDR3 is CASRPWAHQSYNEQFF. CDR3 coding DNA: TGTGCCAGCAGGCCTTGGGCACACCAATCCTACAATGAGCAGTTCTTC.

This clonotype was seen many times. The chain is built from TRBV20-1 and TRBJ1-2, with D maybe TRBD1 (5 bases). Germline values: CDR1 DFQATT, CDR2 SNEGSKA (reference sequence). Trimming took 3 bases from V and 2 from J, leaving 7 bases between them. The CDR3 contains 12 residues. The CDR3 coding sequence is TGCAGTGCTAGTCCAGGGAACTATGGCTACACCTTC. This encodes CSASPGNYGYTF.

Turning to this clonotype: One end of the junction does not line up with germline, which may come from a read error. This chain connects TRBV13 to TRBJ2-4, with D hard to call. The CDR3 is 12 amino acids. The germline CDR1 and CDR2 sequences are PRHDT and FYEKMQ (reference sequence). In DNA form, the CDR3 reads TGTGCCGGCAGCTTAAGTTCTAACATTCAGTACTTC. Translated: CAGSLSSNIQYF.

The chain carries TRBV28 and TRBJ1-4; D remains ambiguous. CDR1 is MDHEN and CDR2 is SYDVKM in the germline V gene. The CDR3 is made up of 15 amino acids. V was clipped by 5 bases and J by 8 bases, with 18 bases between them. CDR3 nucleotides: TGTGCCAGCAGTACCCATGGGTCGGGTTCGGAAAAACTGTTTTTT. This gives the protein CASSTHGSGSEKLFF.

This clonotype was counted ten times or more. The chain joins TRBV5-5 to TRBJ2-5; D may be TRBD2 (6 bases). The CDR3 totals 13 residues. Trimming stripped 7 bases from V and 3 bases from J, with 13 bases between. Germline V lookup: CDR1 SGHKS, CDR2 YYEKEE (reference sequence). The CDR3 coding sequence is TGTGCCAGCGGGAGAGGCGGGGAAGAGACCCAGTACTTC. Protein product: CASGRGGEETQYF.

The sample holds many counts of this clonotype. The chain carries TRBV21-1 and TRBJ2-7. TRBV21-1 is reported as a pseudogene. CDR3 size: 16 residues. Here the CDR3 DNA reads TGTGCCAGCTACCCACAGCGAGACTTAGGTCTTTCGGAGCAGTACTTC. It specifies CASYPQRDLGLSEQYF.

This clonotype was observed many times. The chain has TRBV6-1 and TRBJ2-1; D is perhaps TRBD2 (5 bases). Trimming pared 7 bases from V and 12 bases from J, leaving 16 bases between. Germline V gene data show CDR1 as MNHNS and CDR2 as SASEGT. The CDR3 is 12 amino acids. In DNA, the CDR3 is TGTGCCAGCACCGCAGCGGCGGCGGTGCAGTTCTTC. Protein sequence: CASTAAAAVQFF.

This clonotype was seen many times. The V gene is TRBV20-1, the J gene TRBJ2-7; 10 nucleotides line up with TRBD2. The CDR3 covers 14 residues. After removal of 1 base from V and 1 base from J, the junction contained 1 base not matched to a gene. Germline assignment: CDR1 DFQATT and CDR2 SNEGSKA (reference sequence). The CDR3, as DNA: TGCAGTGCTAGAGGGACTAGCGGTTCCTACGAGCAGTACTTC. It is translated as CSARGTSGSYEQYF.

Remarks on this clonotype: A read error may be the cause here, since a much bigger clone is one base away. The chain couples TRBV7-2 to TRBJ2-1; 11 bases agree with TRBD1. The CDR3 covers 16 residues. Germline values: CDR1 SGHTA, CDR2 FQGNSA. Trimming removed 5 bases from V and 6 bases from J; junction bases left unmatched: 9. For the CDR3, the DNA is TGTGCCAGCAGCAAAATGGGGACAGGGGGGCTCAATGAGCAGTTCTTC. Encoded protein: CASSKMGTGGLNEQFF.

This CDR3 is CAWRTSGANVLTF. CDR3 nucleotides: TGTGCCTGGAGAACGTCTGGGGCCAACGTCCTGACTTTC. The V gene is TRBV30, the J gene TRBJ2-6; no definite D call. The germline CDR1 and CDR2 sequences are GTSNPN and SVGIG (reference sequence). The CDR3 length is 13 residues. Trimming removed 3 bases from V and 1 base from J, with 4 bases in between.

This clonotype was counted between two and nine times. This rearrangement joins TRBV27 to TRBJ2-7, with TRBD2 matching 9 bases. V lost 7 bases and J lost 7; bases outside the gene matches: 8. The germline CDR1 and CDR2 sequences are MNHEY and SMNVEV (reference sequence). This CDR3 comprises 13 residues. The CDR3 nucleotides read TGTGCCAGCACGGGACTAGCCACAAAAGAGCAGTACTTC. Amino acids: CASTGLATKEQYF.

This chain connects TRBV6-5 to TRBJ2-7; a weak D match, TRBD2 (7 bases). The germline V and J ends were trimmed by 0 bases and 7 bases, with 13 bases remaining between them. Per the germline V gene, CDR1 is MNHEY and CDR2 is SVGAGI. This CDR3 contains 14 residues. In DNA, the CDR3 is TGTGCCAGCAGTTACTCGAGGGGGAGGGGGGAGCAGTACTTC. It is translated as CASSYSRGRGEQYF.

The CDR3 DNA reads TGTGCCAGCAGTGAAACGCAGCAGCCCCAGCATTTT. Translated: CASSETQQPQHF. V is TRBV2 and J is TRBJ1-5; D uncertain. Germline CDR1 and CDR2: SNHLY and FYNNEI. The CDR3 totals 12 residues. V lost 2 bases to trimming and J lost 7 bases, with 6 bases between them.

This clonotype has at least ten counts. The chain employs TRBV7-2 and TRBJ2-1; a possible D gene is TRBD2 (6 bases). This CDR3 spans 16 amino acids. Trimming took off 5 bases at V and 1 base at J, with 15 bases between the two ends. CDR1 and CDR2 (germline): SGHTA, FQGNSA. CDR3 nucleotides: TGTGCCAGCAGCCCCTCGTTTAGCGGATCCTACAATGAGCAGTTCTTC. This codes for CASSPSFSGSYNEQFF.

This clonotype showed up just a few times. Given a much more abundant clone one base away, this may be a read error. The chain links TRBV20-1 to TRBJ2-7; 11 positions match TRBD2. Germline CDR1 and CDR2: DFQATT and SNEGSKA (reference sequence). The CDR3 is 15 residues long. With 4 bases clipped from V and 7 bases from J, the junction kept 12 bases outside the gene matches. The CDR3 coding sequence is TGCAGTGCTATCCCTAGCGGGGGGCGCTACAATGAGCAGTACTTC. This encodes CSAIPSGGRYNEQYF.

Points on this clonotype: Possible read error: a much larger clone is one base away. The rearrangement uses TRBV14 and TRBJ2-1; perhaps D is TRBD1 or TRBD2 (5 bases each). The V gene's germline CDR1 is SGHDN and CDR2 FVKESK. The CDR3 totals 15 residues. The ends were cut back, 4 bases at V and 13 bases at J, with 23 bases in the middle. CDR3 amino acids: CASSLGLQVGETQFF. CDR3 in DNA: TGTGCCAGCAGCCTTGGTTTACAGGTGGGAGAGACCCAGTTCTTC. Combining the CDR3 with reference TRBV14 and TRBJ2-1 gives the whole variable domain EAGVTQFPSHSVIEKGQTVTLRCDPISGHDNLYWYRRVMGKEIKFLLHFVKESKQDESGMPNNRFLAERTGGTYSTLKVQPAELEDSGVYFCASSLGLQVGETQFFGPGTRLTVL.